This passage covers 23 T cell receptor beta chains from one sample sequenced in a study of blood T cell repertoires in COVID-19 (dated by TCRdb to the early 2020s). Libraries were built with the immunoSEQ multiplex PCR assay. TCRdb mirrors the immuneACCESS table, restricted to in-frame sequences. Some clones are absent from its copies; in checked studies, under half trace to an unresolved V gene, and the reason for the others is unknown. Within this sample are over 250,000 clones, with 85% to 90% of them counted one time only. The ten most abundant clones make up around 1.9% of the sample. Sequenced: PBMCs or T cells enriched from blood (not recorded which). These receptor sequences come from a woman aged 55-75 years who had recovered from COVID-19.

This chain links TRBV18 with TRBJ1-1; the match to TRBD1 covers 9 bases. After removal of 3 bases from V and 7 bases from J, the junction contained 12 bases not matched to a gene. Germline values: CDR1 KGHSH, CDR2 LQKENI. The CDR3 length is 16 residues. As DNA, the CDR3 is TGTGCCAGCTCACCCCGGGACAGGGACATTTACGGTGAAGCTTTCTTT. It yields the protein CASSPRDRDIYGEAFF. Based on the CDR3 plus reference TRBV18 and TRBJ1-1, the full variable domain is NAGVMQNPRHLVRRRGQEARLRCSPMKGHSHVYWYRQLPEEGLKFMVYLQKENIIDESGMPKERFSAEFPKEGPSILRIQQVVRGDSAAYFCASSPRDRDIYGEAFFGQGTRLTVV.

The V call is TRBV10-3, the J call TRBJ2-1, with TRBD1 matching 7 bases. CDR1 and CDR2 from the germline V gene are ENHRY and SYGVKD. The junction had 5 bases not matched to a gene; V was cut back by 2 bases and J by 7 bases. This CDR3 region has 14 residues. CDR3 DNA sequence: TGTGCCATCAGTGAGGGGACAGACTATAATGAGCAGTTCTTC. Translated, it gives CAISEGTDYNEQFF.

The gene calls are TRBV2 and TRBJ2-1; TRBD1 is a possible D gene (6 bases). This CDR3 region has 14 residues. The V and J ends lost 7 bases and 5 bases respectively, with 15 bases between them. Germline V lookup: CDR1 SNHLY, CDR2 FYNNEI. The CDR3 protein is CASISGDAHNEQFF. The CDR3 nucleotides are TGTGCCAGCATATCAGGGGATGCCCACAATGAGCAGTTCTTC.

The genes are TRBV28 and TRBJ1-5, with 7 nucleotides matching TRBD1. The CDR3 runs 16 residues. V lost 7 bases, J lost 0 bases, and 9 bases stayed unmatched. Germline V gives CDR1 MDHEN, CDR2 SYDVKM. The CDR3 region has the DNA TGTGCCAGCAAAGACAGGGTGAACTATAGCAATCAGCCCCAGCATTTT. Encoded protein: CASKDRVNYSNQPQHF.

The rearrangement uses TRBV4-1 and TRBJ1-1; TRBD1 matches 9 bases. The CDR3 contains 18 residues. V lost 2 bases, J lost 0 bases, and 10 bases stayed unmatched. The V gene's germline CDR1 is MGHRA and CDR2 YSYEKL. The DNA of the CDR3 is TGCGCCAGCAGCCAAAGGAACCCGGGACAGGGCATGAACACTGAAGCTTTCTTT. The encoded protein is CASSQRNPGQGMNTEAFF.

The V gene is TRBV5-1, the J gene TRBJ2-2; D gene unclear. Trimming removed 0 bases from V and 3 bases from J, with 9 bases in between. This CDR3 is built from 15 residues. CDR1 and CDR2 from the germline V gene are SGHRS and YFSETQ. The CDR3 sequence is CASSLVGSYTGELFF. As DNA, the CDR3 is TGCGCCAGCAGCTTGGTGGGCAGCTACACCGGGGAGCTGTTTTTT.

The rearrangement joins TRBV2 to TRBJ2-1; 10 nucleotides line up with TRBD2. Germline CDR1 is SNHLY and CDR2 is FYNNEI. This CDR3 is built from 15 residues. J gave up 8 bases and V 3 bases, and 7 bases lay outside the gene matches. CDR3 nucleotides: TGTGCCAGCAGTGACCCCGGACTAGCGGCGTATGAGCAGTTCTTC. Protein: CASSDPGLAAYEQFF. The complete variable domain, with remaining parts taken from reference TRBV2 and TRBJ2-1, reads EPEVTQTPSHQVTQMGQEVILRCVPISNHLYFYWYRQILGQKVEFLVSFYNNEISEKSEIFDDQFSVERPDGSNFTLKIRSTKLEDSAMYFCASSDPGLAAYEQFFGPGTRLTVL.

The chain employs TRBV27 and TRBJ2-5; 9 bases are a match to TRBD2. The CDR3 has 15 amino acids. Germline CDR1 MNHEY, CDR2 SMNVEV (reference sequence). V gave up 5 bases and J gave up 2 bases; unmatched junction bases: 6. In DNA form, the CDR3 reads TGTGCCAGCAGTCCCCTAGCGGGGTCGCAAGAGACCCAGTACTTC. Protein: CASSPLAGSQETQYF.

The chain recombines TRBV6-5 with TRBJ2-3, with 7 nucleotides matching TRBD1. The ends lost 6 bases at V and 4 bases at J; junction bases unmatched: 1. CDR1 is MNHEY and CDR2 is SVGAGI in the germline V gene. The CDR3 is 12 residues long. The chain's CDR3 is CASRGQADTQYF. The CDR3 nucleotides are TGTGCCAGCAGAGGACAGGCAGATACGCAGTATTTT.

This clone was seen a few times. The V gene is TRBV29-1, the J gene TRBJ1-1, with 7 bases fitting TRBD1. With 6 bases clipped from V and 11 bases from J, the junction kept 9 bases outside the gene matches. Germline V gene lookup returns CDR1 SQVTM and CDR2 ANQGSEA. CDR3 length equals 11 residues. CDR3 region: CSVVTGERAFF. The CDR3 DNA is TGCAGCGTAGTAACAGGGGAACGGGCTTTCTTT. The full variable domain, rest sourced from reference TRBV29-1 and TRBJ1-1, is SAVISQKPSRDICQRGTSLTIQCQVDSQVTMMFWYRQQPGQSLTLIATANQGSEATYESGFVIDKFPISRPNLTFSTLTVSNMSPEDSSIYLCSVVTGERAFFGQGTRLTVV.

The V gene is TRBV11-3, the J gene TRBJ1-5, with 7 bases aligning to TRBD1. The germline gives CDR1 SGHNT, CDR2 YENEEA. The CDR3 is 15 amino acids. J lost 4 bases, V lost 5 bases, and 8 bases had no gene match. CDR3 nucleotides: TGTGCCAGCAGCCAGGAATGGACAGGTAATCAGCCCCAGCATTTT. It yields the protein CASSQEWTGNQPQHF.

V usage is TRBV9 and J usage is TRBJ2-5; 9 bases agree with TRBD1. V shed 4 bases, J shed 4 bases, and the junction held 5 bases outside the gene matches. The CDR3 is 14 residues long. Per the germline V gene, CDR1 is SGDLS and CDR2 is YYNGEE. CDR3 residues: CASSSRTGAETQYF. CDR3 sequence (DNA): TGTGCCAGCAGCTCGCGGACAGGGGCAGAGACCCAGTACTTC.

The CDR3, as DNA: TGTGCCATCAGTGAGTCGAACGGGAATGAGCAGTTCTTC. It codes for CAISESNGNEQFF. V usage is TRBV10-3 and J usage is TRBJ2-1; D is ambiguous. The germline V gene encodes CDR1 ENHRY and CDR2 SYGVKD. V lost 0 bases to trimming and J lost 7 bases, with 7 bases between them. This CDR3 comprises 13 residues.

The rearrangement joins TRBV5-1 to TRBJ2-5; 11 positions match TRBD2. Germline V gene lookup returns CDR1 SGHRS and CDR2 YFSETQ. V shed 2 bases and J 2 bases; nucleotides not matched to a gene: 5. The CDR3 covers 16 residues. The CDR3 here is CASSFTGTSGQETQYF. In DNA, the CDR3 is TGCGCCAGCAGCTTTACGGGGACTAGCGGTCAAGAGACCCAGTACTTC.

The chain employs TRBV11-2 and TRBJ2-3; weak D call: TRBD1 (6 bases). The V and J ends lost 2 bases and 0 bases respectively, with 6 bases between them. CDR1 and CDR2 from the germline V gene are SGHAT and FQNNGV. This CDR3 region has 14 residues. The CDR3 sequence: CASSLTGSTDTQYF. CDR3 in DNA: TGTGCCAGCAGCTTAACAGGGAGCACAGATACGCAGTATTTT.

This sequence joins TRBV27 and TRBJ1-2; TRBD1 matches at 8 bases. V lost 7 bases and J lost 0; bases outside the gene matches: 7. The CDR3 totals 15 residues. Germline V gives CDR1 MNHEY, CDR2 SMNVEV (reference sequence). The chain's CDR3 is CASKAGTGANYGYTF. CDR3 nucleotide sequence: TGTGCCAGCAAGGCCGGGACAGGAGCTAACTATGGCTACACCTTC.

V usage is TRBV28 and J usage is TRBJ1-2; no clear D. The V gene's germline CDR1 is MDHEN and CDR2 SYDVKM. This CDR3 is 12 amino acids long. Between the trimmed V and J ends, which lost 10 bases and 1 base, there was a span of 10 bases. The CDR3 here is CATTTSNYGYTF. CDR3 DNA sequence: TGTGCCACCACAACAAGTAACTATGGCTACACCTTC.

The chain is built from TRBV11-3 and TRBJ1-1, with TRBD1 identical over 9 bases. The CDR3 totals 13 residues. V was clipped by 7 bases and J by 5 bases; unmatched bases: 5. Germline V gives CDR1 SGHNT, CDR2 YENEEA. The CDR3 nucleotides read TGTGCCAGCAAACAGGGGGCCTGGACTGAAGCTTTCTTT. It translates to CASKQGAWTEAFF.

The gene calls are TRBV30 and TRBJ2-1, with D possibly being TRBD2 (5 bases). Germline V lookup: CDR1 GTSNPN, CDR2 SVGIG (reference sequence). The CDR3 length is 16 residues. The V and J ends lost 2 bases and 5 bases respectively, with 19 bases between them. The DNA of the CDR3 is TGTGCCTGGAGTCTCCGATCGGGATTCATCAACAATGAGCAGTTCTTC. Translation: CAWSLRSGFINNEQFF.

The chain combines TRBV28 with TRBJ1-5; a possible D gene is TRBD1 (6 bases). CDR3 length: 15 residues. Germline V gene data show CDR1 as MDHEN and CDR2 as SYDVKM. V dropped 6 bases and J dropped 2 bases, with 14 bases sitting between them. The DNA of the CDR3 is TGTGCCAGCAGCCTGGGGACACCGGGCAATCAGCCCCAGCATTTT. Translation gives CASSLGTPGNQPQHF.

V gene TRBV27 combines with J gene TRBJ2-7; TRBD1 might be the D (6 bases). V dropped 6 bases and J dropped 3 bases, with 21 bases sitting between them. Per germline, CDR1 MNHEY and CDR2 SMNVEV (reference sequence). There are 16 residues in the CDR3. Written as DNA, the CDR3 is TGTGCCAGCAGCCCTTACACCGGGACACCATTCTACGAGCAGTACTTC. Translation gives CASSPYTGTPFYEQYF.

This sequence joins TRBV6-5 and TRBJ1-5, with D perhaps matching TRBD1 (5 bases). CDR1 is MNHEY and CDR2 is SVGAGI in the germline V gene. V was cut by 11 bases and J by 6 bases, with 17 bases left in between. This CDR3 has 13 amino acids. CDR3 amino acids: CAGSWGVGQPQHF. The DNA for the CDR3 is TGTGCCGGCTCTTGGGGGGTGGGTCAGCCCCAGCATTTT.

The chain has TRBV19 and TRBJ1-1; D not resolved. Deletions cut 3 bases from V and 5 bases from J, with 10 bases between. The CDR3 has 13 residues. CDR1 and CDR2 (germline): LNHDA, SQIVND (reference sequence). CDR3 nucleotides: TGTGCCAGTAGTATTACCCCGGGGACTGAAGCTTTCTTT. Its translation is CASSITPGTEAFF.